The 20 T cell receptor beta chains in this list originate from one sample, sequenced in a study of blood T cells in healthy people across ages. The use of a sample-barcoded 5' primer and a J-beta primer mix characterized a second PCR of about 7 to 12 cycles. MiXCR was run by TCRdb on the 5' RACE reads, yielding one entry per CDR3 protein. The table has about 780,000 distinct CDR3 sequences, roughly 46% seen once. Sequences were obtained from blood. The receptors stem from a man older than 75 in good health.

This sequence joins TRBV7-2 and TRBJ2-1; 13 positions agree with TRBD2. Trimming at V came to 5 bases and at J to 12 bases, leaving 10 bases not matched to a gene. CDR3 length: 15 amino acids. The germline V gene encodes CDR1 SGHTA and CDR2 FQGNSA. CDR3 sequence reads: CASSQGLAGVDGQFF. CDR3 DNA: TGTGCCAGCAGCCAAGGACTAGCGGGAGTGGATGGGCAGTTCTTC.

This sequence joins TRBV5-1 and TRBJ2-5; D is unclear. This CDR3 has 15 residues. Germline lookup yields CDR1 SGHRS and CDR2 YFSETQ. Trimming left V 2 bases short and J 5 bases short, with 16 bases between. Here the CDR3 reads CASSFVTPSGETQYF. The CDR3 DNA is TGCGCCAGCAGCTTCGTAACCCCCTCTGGGGAGACCCAGTACTTC.

This chain connects TRBV29-1 to TRBJ2-1; D is ambiguous. The CDR3 has 16 amino acids. Germline values: CDR1 SQVTM, CDR2 ANQGSEA. Trimming removed 5 bases at V and 0 bases at J, with 17 bases between. This CDR3 reads CSVHLAAHPSYNEQFF. The CDR3 nucleotides are TGCAGCGTTCACCTCGCAGCGCACCCCTCCTACAATGAGCAGTTCTTC.

This chain joins TRBV12-3 or TRBV12-4 and TRBJ2-3; the match to TRBD2 covers 9 bases. The CDR3 contains 15 residues. Trimming took 6 bases from V and 5 from J; bases not matched to a gene: 9. This CDR3 reads CASRKRGVFGDTQYF. CDR3 bases: TGTGCCAGCAGAAAGCGGGGGGTTTTTGGAGATACGCAGTATTTT.

The chain joins TRBV7-2 to TRBJ2-4; possible D gene TRBD2, 5 bases. The germline V and J ends were trimmed by 3 bases and 0 bases, with 12 bases remaining between them. CDR1 and CDR2 (germline): SGHTA, FQGNSA. This CDR3 has 16 amino acids. As DNA, the CDR3 is TGTGCCAGCAGCTTTGATACTAGTCTAGCCAAAAACATTCAGTACTTC. It specifies CASSFDTSLAKNIQYF.

This chain links TRBV11-2 with TRBJ1-1; perhaps TRBD1 as D (6 bases). Trimming took 3 bases from V and 5 from J, leaving 10 bases between them. The CDR3 totals 13 residues. Germline assignment: CDR1 SGHAT and CDR2 FQNNGV. The CDR3 nucleotides are TGTGCCAGCAGCTTCAACAGGGAAACTGAAGCTTTCTTT. It specifies CASSFNRETEAFF.

In this sample, this clonotype turned up many times. This chain connects TRBV12-3 or TRBV12-4 to TRBJ2-5; D uncertain. Trimming left V 4 bases short and J 2 bases short, with 2 bases between. There are 11 residues in the CDR3. The CDR3 sequence: CASSYQETQYF. The DNA of the CDR3 is TGTGCCAGCAGTTATCAAGAGACCCAGTACTTC.

The chain uses TRBV29-1 and TRBJ2-5; D is uncertain. This CDR3 has 11 amino acids. In germline, CDR1 is SQVTM, CDR2 ANQGSEA. The germline V and J ends were trimmed by 6 bases and 4 bases, with 9 bases remaining between them. The CDR3 coding sequence is TGCAGCGTAAGGGTGGCAGAGACCCAGTACTTC. Translating gives CSVRVAETQYF.

This clonotype was detected ten times or more. The V gene is TRBV2, the J gene TRBJ2-3; D is undetermined. Per the germline V gene, CDR1 is SNHLY and CDR2 is FYNNEI. This CDR3 region has 12 residues. The V end lost 6 bases, the J end lost 2 bases, and 6 bases lay between the germline ends. The CDR3 is CASRQITDTQYF. CDR3 coding DNA: TGTGCCAGCAGACAGATCACAGATACGCAGTATTTT.

The chain is built from TRBV14 and TRBJ2-1; 16 bases match TRBD2. The junction had 5 bases not matched to a gene; V was cut back by 2 bases and J by 7 bases. Germline CDR1 is SGHDN and CDR2 is FVKESK. There are 17 residues in the CDR3. The CDR3 DNA sequence: TGTGCCAGCAGCCAAACCGGGACTAGCGGGAGGGGGAATGAGCAGTTCTTC. Translating gives CASSQTGTSGRGNEQFF.

This clonotype was observed many times. The genes are TRBV7-3 and TRBJ2-1, with unresolved D. V was pared by 1 base and J by 11 bases, with 9 bases between. CDR1 is SGHTA and CDR2 is FQGTGA in the germline V gene. The CDR3 is made up of 12 amino acids. In DNA, the CDR3 is TGTGCCAGCAGCTTAAATTCGGGCCAGCAGTTCTTC. This encodes CASSLNSGQQFF.

The CDR3 sequence is CASDDGGPQETQYF. DNA of the CDR3: TGTGCCAGTGATGACGGGGGGCCTCAAGAGACCCAGTACTTC. V usage is TRBV6-2 or TRBV6-3 and J usage is TRBJ2-5, with D tentatively TRBD2 (7 bases). The CDR3 spans 14 residues. Trimming took 9 bases from V and 2 from J, leaving 16 bases between them. Germline CDR1 and CDR2: MNHEY and SVGEGT.

The V and J genes are TRBV15 and TRBJ1-2, with 11 bases aligning to TRBD1. This CDR3 is built from 15 residues. Germline V gene lookup returns CDR1 LNHNV and CDR2 YYDKDF (reference sequence). V lost 3 bases, J lost 8 bases, and 8 bases stayed unmatched. The CDR3 DNA reads TGTGCCACCAGCAGCGGGACAGGGGGATTGAGGGGCTACACCTTC. Encoded protein: CATSSGTGGLRGYTF.

The rearrangement uses TRBV29-1 and TRBJ2-3; 7 bases agree with TRBD2. CDR1 is SQVTM and CDR2 is ANQGSEA in the germline V gene. Trimming removed 3 bases from V and 6 bases from J; junction bases left unmatched: 9. The CDR3 runs to 14 residues. DNA of the CDR3: TGCAGCGTTGAGTTCCGGGCGGGAGTGGATACGCAGTATTTT. Protein product: CSVEFRAGVDTQYF.

Ten or more counts support this clonotype. The chain carries TRBV10-3 and TRBJ2-1; D not resolved. Deletions cut 4 bases from V and 0 bases from J, with 10 bases between. The germline V gene has CDR1 ENHRY and CDR2 SYGVKD. This CDR3 is built from 15 residues. In nucleotides, the CDR3 is TGTGCCATCAGTGGAGACTTAAGCTCCTACAATGAGCAGTTCTTC. Encoded protein: CAISGDLSSYNEQFF.

Remarks on this clonotype: One end of the junction fails to match germline, which may point to a read error. This rearrangement joins TRBV5-4 to TRBJ2-3; maybe TRBD2 (6 bases). The CDR3 extends over 16 amino acids. Germline CDR1 reads SGHNT; CDR2 reads YYREEE (reference sequence). DNA for the CDR3: TGTGCCAGCAGCCCGGAAACCGGGACTCACACAGATCCGCAGTATTTT. It yields the protein CASSPETGTHTDPQYF.

The V and J genes are TRBV29-1 and TRBJ2-5, with a weak D call TRBD1 (5 bases). The length of the CDR3 is 15 residues. The germline V and J ends were trimmed by 4 bases and 1 base, with 16 bases remaining between them. CDR1 is SQVTM and CDR2 is ANQGSEA in the germline V gene. CDR3 sequence (DNA): TGCAGCGTTGGGGGTGGGGCCCTACGCCAAGAGACCCAGTACTTC. Translated: CSVGGGALRQETQYF.

With regard to this clonotype: This could be a read error, since a much larger clone is one nucleotide away. The chain links TRBV29-1 to TRBJ2-7; possible D gene TRBD1, 6 bases. Per germline, CDR1 SQVTM and CDR2 ANQGSEA. With 7 bases removed from V and 2 bases from J, the gap between germline ends came to 9 bases. This CDR3 is built from 11 residues. The DNA for the CDR3 is TGCAGCGGCAGGACAGCCTACGAGCAGTACTTC. It is translated as CSGRTAYEQYF.

This clonotype was counted only a few times. The CDR3 loop reads CASSTVLAGGDNEQFF. The CDR3 DNA reads TGTGCCAGCAGCACTGTTTTAGCGGGAGGGGACAATGAGCAGTTCTTC. This rearrangement joins TRBV5-6 to TRBJ2-1, with 11 bases that match TRBD2. V shed 4 bases and J 5 bases; nucleotides not matched to a gene: 8. Per germline, CDR1 SGHDT and CDR2 YYEEEE. CDR3 length equals 16 residues.

A few counts support this clonotype. The chain recombines TRBV29-1 with TRBJ2-1, with TRBD2 matching over 9 bases. Germline V gene data show CDR1 as SQVTM and CDR2 as ANQGSEA. This CDR3 contains 14 residues. After removal of 0 bases from V and 12 bases from J, the junction contained 9 bases not matched to a gene. The CDR3 protein is CSVEEPLAGPSQFF. CDR3 bases: TGCAGCGTTGAAGAACCCCTAGCGGGACCATCGCAGTTCTTC.